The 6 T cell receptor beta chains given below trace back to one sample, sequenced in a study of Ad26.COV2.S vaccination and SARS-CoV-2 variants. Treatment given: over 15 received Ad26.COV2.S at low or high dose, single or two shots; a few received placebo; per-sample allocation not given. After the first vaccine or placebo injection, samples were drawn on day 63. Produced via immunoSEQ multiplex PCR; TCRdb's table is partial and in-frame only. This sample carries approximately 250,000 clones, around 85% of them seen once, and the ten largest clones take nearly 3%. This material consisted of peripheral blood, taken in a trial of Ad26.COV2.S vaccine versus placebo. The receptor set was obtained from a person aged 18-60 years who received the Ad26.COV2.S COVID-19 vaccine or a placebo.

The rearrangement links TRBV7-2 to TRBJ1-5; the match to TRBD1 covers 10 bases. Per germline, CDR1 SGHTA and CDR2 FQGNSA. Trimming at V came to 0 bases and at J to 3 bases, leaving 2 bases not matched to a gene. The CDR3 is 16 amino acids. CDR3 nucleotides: TGTGCCAGCAGCTTAGCCGGGACAGGGGTCAATCAGCCCCAGCATTTT. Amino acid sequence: CASSLAGTGVNQPQHF.

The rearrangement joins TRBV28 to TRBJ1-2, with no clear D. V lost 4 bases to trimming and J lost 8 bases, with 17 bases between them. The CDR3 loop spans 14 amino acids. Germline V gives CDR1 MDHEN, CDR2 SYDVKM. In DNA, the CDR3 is TGTGCCAGCAGTTCCGGACTAGGCCCCCGGGGCTACACCTTC. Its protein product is CASSSGLGPRGYTF.

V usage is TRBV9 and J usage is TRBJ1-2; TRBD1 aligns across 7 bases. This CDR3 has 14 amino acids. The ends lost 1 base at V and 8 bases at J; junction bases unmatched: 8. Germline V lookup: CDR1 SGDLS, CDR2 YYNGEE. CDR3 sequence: CASSVNRGGEGYTF. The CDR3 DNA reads TGTGCCAGCAGCGTAAACAGGGGAGGCGAGGGCTACACCTTC.

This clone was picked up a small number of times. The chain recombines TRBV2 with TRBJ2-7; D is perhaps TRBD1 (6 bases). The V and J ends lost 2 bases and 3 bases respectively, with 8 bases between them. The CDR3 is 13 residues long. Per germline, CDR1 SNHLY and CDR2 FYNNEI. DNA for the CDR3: TGTGCCAGCAGTGAACAGGGGTTCTACGAGCAGTACGTC. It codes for CASSEQGFYEQYV.

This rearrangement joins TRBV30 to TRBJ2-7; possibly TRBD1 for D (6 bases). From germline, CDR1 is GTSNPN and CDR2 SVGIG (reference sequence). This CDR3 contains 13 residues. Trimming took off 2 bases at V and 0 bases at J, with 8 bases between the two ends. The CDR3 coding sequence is TGTGCCTGGAGTTGGGGACACTCCTACGAGCAGTACTTC. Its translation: CAWSWGHSYEQYF.

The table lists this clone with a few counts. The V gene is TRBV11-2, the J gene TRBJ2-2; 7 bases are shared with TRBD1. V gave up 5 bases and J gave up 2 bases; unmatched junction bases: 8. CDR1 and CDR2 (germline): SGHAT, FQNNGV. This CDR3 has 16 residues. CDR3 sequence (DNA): TGTGCCAGCAGCCAAGCACAGGGGTACAACACCGGGGAGCTGTTTTTT. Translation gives CASSQAQGYNTGELFF.